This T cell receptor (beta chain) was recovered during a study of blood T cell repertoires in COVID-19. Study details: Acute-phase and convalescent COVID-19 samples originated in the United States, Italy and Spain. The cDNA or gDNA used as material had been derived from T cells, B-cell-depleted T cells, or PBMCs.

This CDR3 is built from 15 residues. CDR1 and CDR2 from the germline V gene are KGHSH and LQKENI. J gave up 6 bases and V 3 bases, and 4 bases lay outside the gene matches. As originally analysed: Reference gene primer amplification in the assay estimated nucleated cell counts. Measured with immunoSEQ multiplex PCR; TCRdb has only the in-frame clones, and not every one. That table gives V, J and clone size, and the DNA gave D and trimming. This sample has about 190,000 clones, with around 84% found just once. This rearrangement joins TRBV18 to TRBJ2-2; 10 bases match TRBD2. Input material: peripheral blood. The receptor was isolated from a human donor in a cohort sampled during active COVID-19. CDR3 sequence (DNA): TGTGCCAGCTCACCGGGACTAGCGAGTGCCGGGGAGCTGTTTTTT. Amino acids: CASSPGLASAGELFF.